These T cell receptor beta chains were read from a single sample in a study of blood T cell repertoires in COVID-19. Produced via immunoSEQ multiplex PCR; TCRdb's table is partial and in-frame only. The table has 490,000 or so clones, roughly 88% seen once. The sequenced sample was PBMCs or T cells enriched from blood (not recorded which). These receptors were taken from a woman aged 40 to 50 who had recovered from COVID-19. Both conserved end residues are trimmed from each CDR3.

V,CDR3
TRBV5-1,ASSLGTGTGASGANVLT
TRBV7-9,ASSSPGTLSYEQY
TRBV18,ASSMEGRGDYGYT
TRBV25-1,ASIGTLLAKNIQY
TRBV12-3/TRBV12-4,ASSFEGNSGYT
TRBV30,AWNRGSSYNEQF
TRBV4-3,ASSQDFSGGTYEQY
TRBV7-2,ASSFTGTALSGANVLT
TRBV12-5,ASGLPRRAGTHGYT
TRBV7-9,ASSLGGPLATQY
TRBV10-1,ASSEDRGRYGYT
TRBV6-6,ASNYRDSPNQPQH
TRBV7-9,ASSLVGPGLLTYEQY
TRBV19,ASRGASVAYNSPLH